Shown below are 24 T cell receptor beta chains from a single sample sequenced in a study of identical twins. TCRdb passed the 5' RACE reads through MiXCR, listing each CDR3 protein once. Among 450,000 or so distinct CDR3 sequences listed, 12% to 15% were seen once. The data also belong to a second study, concerning yellow fever vaccine responses in identical twins.

Sequenced sample: CD4+ T cells sorted from blood. The receptors were gathered from a woman under 30 in good health.

This chain joins TRBV20-1 and TRBJ2-1, with 8 bases identical to TRBD1. The germline V gene has CDR1 DFQATT and CDR2 SNEGSKA (reference sequence). The CDR3 is 13 residues long. Trimming at V came to 5 bases and at J to 7 bases, leaving 7 bases not matched to a gene. For the CDR3, the DNA is TGCAGTGCTGGAGGACAGGGTGGAAATGAGCAGTTCTTC. Amino acids: CSAGGQGGNEQFF.

The chain uses TRBV29-1 and TRBJ2-3; unclear D gene. V was clipped by 5 bases and J by 6 bases, with 15 bases between them. The CDR3 covers 13 residues. The germline CDR1 and CDR2 sequences are SQVTM and ANQGSEA. CDR3 in DNA: TGCAGCGTTTCGGCAGGTGGTCCGGATACGCAGTATTTT. Protein product: CSVSAGGPDTQYF.

This chain joins TRBV20-1 and TRBJ2-3; TRBD1 or TRBD2 may be the D gene (5 bases each). Germline CDR1 reads DFQATT; CDR2 reads SNEGSKA (reference sequence). V lost 2 bases to trimming and J lost 0 bases, with 12 bases between them. The CDR3 has 15 amino acids. CDR3 in amino acids: CSARTLGTSTDTQYF. As DNA, the CDR3 is TGCAGTGCTAGAACTCTAGGGACCAGCACAGATACGCAGTATTTT.

The chain is built from TRBV10-1 and TRBJ2-7, with D possibly being TRBD1 (5 bases). V gave up 3 bases and J gave up 9 bases, with 12 bases separating them. Germline CDR1 reads WNHNN; CDR2 reads SYGVQD (reference sequence). CDR3 length equals 12 residues. The CDR3 DNA is TGCGCCAGCAGTGAACCAGGGCCGACGCAGTACTTC. This translates into CASSEPGPTQYF.

The table lists this clonotype with many counts. The chain employs TRBV20-1 and TRBJ1-1; TRBD1 might be the D (5 bases). Trimming took 4 bases from V and 0 from J, leaving 12 bases between them. This CDR3 is 14 amino acids long. Germline V lookup: CDR1 DFQATT, CDR2 SNEGSKA (reference sequence). The CDR3 is CSANRQTMNTEAFF. The DNA for the CDR3 is TGCAGTGCTAACCGACAGACTATGAACACTGAAGCTTTCTTT.

This clonotype was seen only a few times. The chain has TRBV12-3 or TRBV12-4 and TRBJ1-1; the D is unclear. CDR3 length: 12 residues. The V and J ends lost 6 bases and 10 bases respectively, with 15 bases between them. The CDR3 here is CASSLHTGGAFF. CDR3 DNA sequence: TGTGCCAGCAGCCTTCACACGGGCGGAGCTTTCTTT.

This clonotype was found a few times. The V and J genes are TRBV7-2 and TRBJ2-3; D is uncertain. CDR1 and CDR2 (germline): SGHTA, FQGNSA. This CDR3 spans 15 amino acids. Trimming took 2 bases from V and 1 from J, leaving 10 bases between them. CDR3 in amino acids: CASSLFTAGTDTQYF. CDR3 DNA: TGTGCCAGCAGCTTATTTACGGCCGGCACAGATACGCAGTATTTT. Full variable domain (missing parts from reference TRBV7-2 and TRBJ2-3): GAGVSQSPSNKVTEKGKDVELRCDPISGHTALYWYRQSLGQGLEFLIYFQGNSAPDKSGLPSDRFSAERTGGSVSTLTIQRTQQEDSAVYLCASSLFTAGTDTQYFGPGTRLTVL.

This clonotype has ten or more counts. The chain employs TRBV7-9 and TRBJ2-1; D not resolved. This CDR3 has 12 residues. Germline CDR1 is SEHNR and CDR2 is FQNEAQ (reference sequence). V lost 3 bases to trimming and J lost 8 bases, with 8 bases between them. The CDR3 DNA sequence: TGTGCCAGCAGCTTCGCTAGTTATGAGCAGTTCTTC. This codes for CASSFASYEQFF.

The table lists this clonotype with a few counts. This CDR3 reads CASSSPDTDTQYF. The CDR3 coding sequence is TGTGCCAGCAGCTCCCCGGACACCGATACGCAGTATTTT. The V and J genes are TRBV11-3 and TRBJ2-3; a possible D gene is TRBD1 (5 bases). Germline loops: CDR1 SGHNT, CDR2 YENEEA. There are 13 residues in the CDR3. With 4 bases removed from V and 6 bases from J, the gap between germline ends came to 11 bases.

This clonotype was recorded at least ten times. The chain is built from TRBV12-3 or TRBV12-4 and TRBJ2-1; D is uncertain. The CDR3 runs 16 residues. V shed 6 bases and J shed 2 bases, with 17 bases lying between them. The CDR3 DNA follows: TGTGCCAGCAGGGCTACCGACAAAGGAGCCTACAATGAGCAGTTCTTC. As protein: CASRATDKGAYNEQFF.

This rearrangement joins TRBV20-1 to TRBJ2-7, with TRBD2 as a possible D gene (6 bases). With 7 bases removed from V and 2 bases from J, the gap between germline ends came to 12 bases. Germline lookup yields CDR1 DFQATT and CDR2 SNEGSKA (reference sequence). The CDR3 sequence is 12 residues long. The CDR3 nucleotides are TGCAGTGTATCCAGCGGGCCCTACGAGCAGTACTTC. It translates to CSVSSGPYEQYF.

This chain links TRBV24-1 with TRBJ2-3; 8 nucleotides match TRBD2. This CDR3 contains 16 residues. V trimming: 4 bases; J trimming: 4 bases; junction bases outside the gene matches: 9. The germline V gene has CDR1 KGHDR and CDR2 SFDVKD. In DNA form, the CDR3 reads TGTGCCACCAGTGACCCCCTAAGCGGGGGCCCAGATACGCAGTATTTT. It encodes CATSDPLSGGPDTQYF.

A few counts support this clonotype. The V call is TRBV6-1, the J call TRBJ2-2; D may be TRBD2 (7 bases). The V end lost 4 bases, the J end lost 7 bases, and 13 bases lay between the germline ends. Germline V gene data show CDR1 as MNHNS and CDR2 as SASEGT. The CDR3 loop spans 14 amino acids. As DNA, the CDR3 is TGTGCCAGCAGTGTACAGGGAGGGATCGGGGAGCTGTTTTTT. Translated: CASSVQGGIGELFF.

This clonotype was found many times. DNA for the CDR3: TGTGCCACCAGTGATCCTGGGACAGGTGTCGACAATGAGCAGTTCTTC. The encoded protein is CATSDPGTGVDNEQFF. The V call is TRBV24-1, the J call TRBJ2-1; 8 nucleotides match TRBD1. The J segment lost 5 bases and the V segment lost 3 bases, leaving 8 bases of the junction unmatched. Germline V gives CDR1 KGHDR, CDR2 SFDVKD. CDR3 length: 16 residues.

The CDR3 reads CASTKGSTRDTEAFF. The DNA of the CDR3 is TGTGCCAGCACCAAGGGGTCGACTCGGGACACTGAAGCTTTCTTT. This rearrangement joins TRBV6-1 to TRBJ1-1, with a tentative D call TRBD1 (5 bases). Trimming shortened V by 7 bases and J by 3 bases, and 18 bases separated the two germline ends. CDR1 and CDR2 from the germline V gene are MNHNS and SASEGT. The CDR3 loop spans 15 amino acids.

J is TRBJ2-2 and V is TRBV29-1; D uncertain. V was cut by 5 bases and J by 1 base, with 11 bases left in between. Germline values: CDR1 SQVTM, CDR2 ANQGSEA. There are 14 residues in the CDR3. This CDR3 is CSVKGGGNTGELFF. CDR3 DNA sequence: TGCAGCGTTAAAGGTGGCGGGAACACCGGGGAGCTGTTTTTT.

The chain couples TRBV6-5 to TRBJ2-7; D possibly corresponds to TRBD1 (6 bases). Trimming shortened V by 6 bases and J by 5 bases, and 11 bases separated the two germline ends. CDR1 is MNHEY, CDR2 SVGAGI, per germline. The CDR3 has 12 residues. In DNA form, the CDR3 reads TGTGCCAGCAGGCGATACAGGGACGAGCAGTACTTC. It is translated as CASRRYRDEQYF.

The V call is TRBV12-3 or TRBV12-4, the J call TRBJ2-1; tentatively, D is TRBD1 or TRBD2 (5 bases each). The CDR3 extends over 13 amino acids. The V end was cut by 6 bases, the J end by 6 bases, with 12 bases between. The CDR3 DNA reads as TGTGCCAGCAGAGGGGACGGTTCCAATGAGCAGTTCTTC. Residues: CASRGDGSNEQFF.

This clonotype was seen more than once but under ten times. The chain links TRBV4-3 to TRBJ2-7; 13 bases line up with TRBD2. Per germline, CDR1 LGHNA and CDR2 YSLEER. The CDR3 has 17 residues. Trimming removed 2 bases from V and 2 bases from J; junction bases left unmatched: 6. CDR3 DNA sequence: TGCGCCAGCAGCCAATCTGCCGGGACTAGCGGGACCTACGAGCAGTACTTC. It translates to CASSQSAGTSGTYEQYF.

V and J are TRBV4-3 and TRBJ2-7; the D call may be TRBD1 or TRBD2 (6 bases each). This CDR3 spans 15 amino acids. Germline assignment: CDR1 LGHNA and CDR2 YSLEER. The V and J ends lost 0 bases and 3 bases respectively, with 12 bases between them. The CDR3: CASSQDGRGHYEQYF. CDR3 nucleotides: TGCGCCAGCAGCCAAGATGGGCGGGGACACTACGAGCAGTACTTC.

This clonotype was seen only a few times. The DNA for the CDR3 is TGTGCCAGCAGCGTAGGTGCGGGTGGGTTTGATGAGCAGTTCTTC. It encodes CASSVGAGGFDEQFF. The chain combines TRBV9 with TRBJ2-1; D is perhaps TRBD2 (5 bases). This CDR3 contains 15 residues. The germline V gene encodes CDR1 SGDLS and CDR2 YYNGEE. Trimming shortened V by 0 bases and J by 8 bases, and 15 bases separated the two germline ends.

This clonotype was counted ten times or more. The chain joins TRBV10-1 to TRBJ2-6; 9 nucleotides line up with TRBD1. This CDR3 comprises 17 residues. The germline CDR1 and CDR2 sequences are WNHNN and SYGVQD (reference sequence). Trimming at V came to 6 bases and at J to 0 bases, leaving 6 bases not matched to a gene. CDR3 sequence: CASRARDRVSGANVLTF. The CDR3 nucleotides are TGCGCCAGCAGAGCCCGGGACAGGGTCTCTGGGGCCAACGTCCTGACTTTC.

This clonotype was picked up many times. The chain recombines TRBV6-6 with TRBJ1-1; the D gene is possibly TRBD1 (5 bases). CDR3 length equals 13 residues. Germline assignment: CDR1 MNHNY and CDR2 SVGAGI (reference sequence). Trimming shortened V by 7 bases and J by 3 bases, and 12 bases separated the two germline ends. In nucleotides, the CDR3 is TGTGCCAGCAATGTTGGGGGAGACACTGAAGCTTTCTTT. This translates into CASNVGGDTEAFF.

This clonotype has a handful of counts. The chain is built from TRBV6-5 and TRBJ1-2; possible D gene TRBD1, 5 bases. CDR1 and CDR2 from the germline V gene are MNHEY and SVGAGI. This CDR3 region has 14 residues. Trimming shortened V by 2 bases and J by 3 bases, and 10 bases separated the two germline ends. The CDR3 region is CASSYGVGDYGYTF. The CDR3 bases are TGTGCCAGCAGTTACGGGGTAGGGGACTATGGCTACACCTTC.